The present T cell receptor beta chain was sequenced within a study of cytomegalovirus exposure and HLA in healthy donors. Study background: The approximately 110 validation repertoires, a later analysis reported, used the same platform as the approximately 670 repertoires from the first cohort.

Study-wide points: Reports described diagnosis of cytomegalovirus status by the classifier as highly specific and sensitive.

Sequencing used immunoSEQ multiplex PCR; TCRdb keeps in-frame clones, though not all of them. The sample yields fewer than 100,000 clones, approximately 91% seen once. Losses at the gene ends were 0 bases for V and 3 bases for J; bases not matched to a gene: 13. This CDR3 is built from 19 residues. Germline values: CDR1 KGHSH, CDR2 LQKENI. Notes on this clone: Its cognate antigen is unknown.

What was sequenced was PBMCs. This clonotype was obtained from a man aged 25 to 40 in good health and CMV-seronegative. V usage is TRBV18 and J usage is TRBJ2-1, with TRBD2 matching over 8 bases. The chain's CDR3 is CASSPPGEGGGFHYNEQFF. CDR3 nucleotide sequence: TGTGCCAGCTCACCACCGGGGGAGGGCGGGGGGTTTCACTACAATGAGCAGTTCTTC.